A selection of T cell receptor beta chains follows, all from one sample in a study of identical twins. TCRdb reprocessed the 5' RACE reads via MiXCR and lists one record per CDR3 protein. The sample holds 1.5 million to 2 million distinct CDR3 sequences, around a third seen once. The sample taken for sequencing was cord blood. The receptors were sampled from a newborn girl in good health. Both conserved end residues are trimmed from each CDR3. Each record gives: V gene, J gene, clone size, CDR3 protein. Where a row states a size, it is once, few, many or the class of an expanded clone; other rows omit it.

V: TRBV7-2
J: TRBJ2-3
size: many
CDR3: ASSLDGLVGDTQY

V: TRBV27
J: TRBJ2-3
size: few
CDR3: ASSLSLTGVVTDTQY

V: TRBV6-5
J: TRBJ2-5
size: few
CDR3: ASSYNTGQETQY

V: TRBV10-3
J: TRBJ2-5
size: NA
CDR3: AIRRDWSNNEQY

V: TRBV7-2
J: TRBJ1-2
size: NA
CDR3: ASSLSGAPGYT

V: TRBV5-1
J: TRBJ2-1
size: few
CDR3: ASSPGLPLIDEQF

V: TRBV6-5
J: TRBJ2-1
size: NA
CDR3: ASSYGAPGLVYNEQF

V: TRBV3-1
J: TRBJ2-1
size: NA
CDR3: ASSQGIAGVF

V: TRBV10-3
J: TRBJ2-3
size: NA
CDR3: AIRRDITDTQY

V: TRBV20-1
J: NA
size: NA
CDR3: SARLWGTQY

V: TRBV6-5
J: TRBJ1-4
size: few
CDR3: ASFGPGQGAEKLF

V: TRBV7-2
J: TRBJ2-5
size: few
CDR3: ASSNTGATQY

V: TRBV4-2
J: TRBJ2-1
size: few
CDR3: ASSQARLAGGHEQF

V: TRBV6-6
J: TRBJ1-2
size: NA
CDR3: ASAWGTDGYT

V: TRBV11-2
J: TRBJ1-1
size: once
CDR3: ASSLGFHILNTEAF

V: TRBV5-1
J: TRBJ1-4
size: NA
CDR3: ASSFDREDEKLF

V: TRBV13
J: TRBJ2-7
size: few
CDR3: ASSLGPGTSYEQY

V: TRBV12-3/TRBV12-4
J: TRBJ2-5
size: many
CDR3: ASSSKGRQSQETQY

V: TRBV28
J: TRBJ2-1
size: few
CDR3: ASSFVSGRYEQF

V: TRBV4-2
J: TRBJ2-7
size: NA
CDR3: ASSQKRQGYEQY

V: TRBV28
J: TRBJ2-1
size: NA
CDR3: ASSFHDSGLSVSYNEQF

V: TRBV27
J: TRBJ1-2
size: once
CDR3: ASSRQYTNYGCT

V: TRBV5-1
J: NA
size: many
CDR3: ASSFANEQY

V: TRBV5-1
J: TRBJ1-1
size: few
CDR3: ASSLFAGGTEAF

V: TRBV6-5
J: TRBJ2-4
size: few
CDR3: ASSPPGTKQY

V: TRBV6-5
J: TRBJ1-5
size: NA
CDR3: ASSPTWWPQH

V: TRBV5-1
J: TRBJ2-4
size: NA
CDR3: ASSLEGYEQC

V: TRBV11-2
J: TRBJ2-7
size: NA
CDR3: ASSKTGPRGYEQY

V: TRBV3-1
J: TRBJ2-7
size: few
CDR3: ASSPRGLAGRYEQY

V: TRBV7-9
J: TRBJ1-4
size: NA
CDR3: ASSETGGGNEKLF

V: TRBV5-1
J: TRBJ2-5
size: few
CDR3: ASSFSLSDLQETQY

V: TRBV13
J: TRBJ2-1
size: many
CDR3: ASSLQASVFDEQF

V: TRBV20-1
J: TRBJ2-2
size: NA
CDR3: SATKSQGTGELF

V: TRBV6-5
J: TRBJ2-7
size: NA
CDR3: ASSRIAGASYEQY

V: TRBV6-1
J: TRBJ1-1
size: NA
CDR3: ASRIGKAF

V: TRBV7-8
J: TRBJ1-5
size: NA
CDR3: ASSLRGTGFNQPQH

V: TRBV28
J: TRBJ2-7
size: NA
CDR3: ASSTPASGTYEQY